The clone carrying this TCR beta chain was seen many times. Its antigen is not known. The germline V and J ends were trimmed by 1 base and 0 bases, with 16 bases remaining between them. The CDR3 is made up of 17 amino acids. Germline-derived CDR1 and CDR2 are SQVTM and ANQGSEA. The source of the sample is a study of spatial heterogeneity in lung cancer. Study-wide context: The average appearance count of each unique TCR and UMI combination in raw reads was more than ten. General study results and limits: Tumor TCRs that were ubiquitous and expanded showed up in blood more at resection than follow-up.

Time point: sample taken at primary tumor resection. Sequencing covered unsorted whole RNA taken from tumor, nontumor lung or frozen PBMC. The cohort: 70 to 85 early-stage, untreated non-small cell lung cancer patients. Every TCR cDNA molecule carried a tag that served as a unique molecular identifier. TCRdb re-derived calls from the 5' RACE reads in MiXCR, one entry per CDR3 protein. The data hold roughly 48,000 distinct CDR3 sequences, with under 6% observed a single time. The TCR sequence derives from a male donor with early-stage non-small cell lung cancer. The sequences come from PBMCs, collected at surgery. The chain has TRBV29-1 and TRBJ2-1; weak D call: TRBD2 (5 bases). The CDR3 protein is CSVEGRGRLSSYNEQFF. DNA for the CDR3: TGCAGCGTTGAAGGTAGAGGGCGGCTGAGCTCCTACAATGAGCAGTTCTTC.